Listed below are T cell receptor beta chains from one sample, sequenced in a study of T-cell reconstitution after alpha-beta-depleted transplantation in children. TCRdb independently ran MiXCR on the PCR reads; one entry per CDR3 protein. The sample has more than 400,000 distinct CDR3 sequences, roughly 44% seen once; the top ten hold roughly 27%. Sequenced here: PBMCs, sampled before TCRalphabeta/CD19-depleted stem cell transplant. The receptors were gathered from a girl aged 2-9 years with aplastic anemia, due to receive a stem cell transplant. CDR3s include the opening cysteine and the closing phenylalanine or tryptophan. Each record gives: V gene, clone size, D gene, J gene, CDR3 protein, CDR3 DNA. D genes are given only for firm matches. Size is stated for part of the rows, as once, few or many counts, or as a class when the clone is expanded.

V gene: TRBV20-1
clone size: many
D gene: TRBD2
J gene: TRBJ2-1
CDR3 protein: CSARETSGYNEQFF
CDR3 DNA: TGCAGTGCTAGAGAGACTAGCGGCTACAATGAGCAGTTCTTC

V gene: TRBV4-1
clone size: -
D gene: -
J gene: TRBJ2-1
CDR3 protein: CASSQGAGYEQFF
CDR3 DNA: TGCGCCAGCAGCCAGGGTGCGGGCTATGAGCAGTTCTTC

V gene: TRBV7-2
clone size: few
D gene: -
J gene: TRBJ1-5
CDR3 protein: CASSIGHSNQPQHF
CDR3 DNA: TGTGCCAGCAGCATTGGACATAGCAATCAGCCCCAGCATTTT

V gene: TRBV4-3
clone size: many
D gene: -
J gene: TRBJ2-2
CDR3 protein: CASSQEGSLGGSLTGELFF
CDR3 DNA: TGCGCCAGCAGCCAAGAAGGGTCTCTAGGCGGGTCACTCACCGGGGAGCTGTTTTTT

V gene: TRBV5-1
clone size: few
D gene: -
J gene: TRBJ1-2
CDR3 protein: CASSLALQGAQGYTF
CDR3 DNA: TGCGCCAGCAGCTTGGCCCTACAAGGGGCGCAGGGCTACACCTTC

V gene: TRBV29-1
clone size: -
D gene: TRBD1
J gene: TRBJ1-2
CDR3 protein: CSVAGQNYGYTF
CDR3 DNA: TGCAGCGTCGCGGGACAGAACTATGGCTACACCTTC

V gene: TRBV29-1
clone size: many
D gene: -
J gene: TRBJ1-1
CDR3 protein: CSVAQTGGRGTEAFF
CDR3 DNA: TGCAGCGTCGCCCAAACTGGGGGTAGGGGCACTGAAGCTTTCTTT

V gene: TRBV7-3
clone size: -
D gene: TRBD1
J gene: TRBJ2-3
CDR3 protein: CASSHGQATDTQYF
CDR3 DNA: TGTGCCAGCAGCCACGGACAGGCCACAGATACGCAGTATTTT

V gene: TRBV3-1
clone size: once
D gene: TRBD2
J gene: TRBJ2-5
CDR3 protein: CASSRNSGAGETQYF
CDR3 DNA: TGTGCCAGCAGCCGGAATAGCGGGGCGGGAGAGACCCAGTACTTC

V gene: TRBV30
clone size: -
D gene: TRBD1
J gene: TRBJ2-1
CDR3 protein: CAWAGGGNLNEQFF
CDR3 DNA: TGTGCCTGGGCAGGGGGTGGAAACTTGAATGAGCAGTTCTTC

V gene: TRBV6-5
clone size: -
D gene: -
J gene: TRBJ1-3
CDR3 protein: CASSYGSSGNTIYF
CDR3 DNA: TGTGCCAGCAGTTACGGGAGTTCTGGAAACACCATATATTTT

V gene: TRBV6-5
clone size: -
D gene: -
J gene: TRBJ2-7
CDR3 protein: CASSYSGLEGEQYF
CDR3 DNA: TGTGCCAGCAGTTACTCTGGGCTTGAGGGCGAGCAGTACTTC

V gene: TRBV5-1
clone size: few
D gene: -
J gene: TRBJ2-5
CDR3 protein: CASSWGDGPKGETQYF
CDR3 DNA: TGCGCCAGCAGCTGGGGGGACGGGCCGAAGGGAGAGACCCAGTACTTC

V gene: TRBV5-1
clone size: -
D gene: -
J gene: TRBJ1-1
CDR3 protein: CASRVPQVSPDTEAFF
CDR3 DNA: TGCGCCAGCAGGGTCCCCCAGGTGAGCCCTGACACTGAAGCTTTCTTT

V gene: TRBV11-2
clone size: -
D gene: TRBD1
J gene: TRBJ2-3
CDR3 protein: CASSSVGTGSTDTQYF
CDR3 DNA: TGTGCCAGCAGCTCTGTGGGGACAGGGAGCACAGATACGCAGTATTTT

V gene: TRBV7-8
clone size: few
D gene: -
J gene: TRBJ2-3
CDR3 protein: CASSLIRGAPPRDTQYF
CDR3 DNA: TGTGCCAGCAGCTTAATCAGGGGGGCGCCGCCTCGGGATACGCAGTATTTT

V gene: TRBV12-3/TRBV12-4
clone size: -
D gene: -
J gene: TRBJ2-2
CDR3 protein: CASSLVFRDGGELFF
CDR3 DNA: TGTGCCAGCAGTTTAGTCTTCAGGGACGGCGGGGAGCTGTTTTTT

V gene: TRBV28
clone size: -
D gene: -
J gene: TRBJ1-5
CDR3 protein: CASKAGGGVNQPQHF
CDR3 DNA: TGTGCCAGCAAGGCGGGCGGGGGAGTTAATCAGCCCCAGCATTTT

V gene: TRBV10-3
clone size: -
D gene: TRBD1
J gene: TRBJ2-6
CDR3 protein: CAISPGTGSSGANVLTF
CDR3 DNA: TGTGCCATCAGCCCCGGGACAGGAAGCTCTGGGGCCAACGTCCTGACTTTC

V gene: TRBV19
clone size: -
D gene: TRBD1
J gene: TRBJ2-7
CDR3 protein: CASSIEGQGPYEQYF
CDR3 DNA: TGTGCCAGTAGTATAGAGGGACAGGGTCCCTACGAGCAGTACTTC

V gene: TRBV10-2
clone size: once
D gene: TRBD2
J gene: TRBJ2-1
CDR3 protein: CASSAPAGGYNEQFF
CDR3 DNA: TGCGCCAGCAGTGCGCCAGCGGGGGGTTACAATGAGCAGTTCTTC

V gene: TRBV20-1
clone size: once
D gene: TRBD1
J gene: TRBJ2-7
CDR3 protein: CSADPGTDYEQYF
CDR3 DNA: TGCAGTGCAGACCCCGGGACAGACTACGAGCAGTACTTC

V gene: TRBV10-3
clone size: many
D gene: -
J gene: TRBJ1-1
CDR3 protein: CAISESRGEAFF
CDR3 DNA: TGTGCCATCAGTGAGTCGCGGGGGGAAGCTTTCTTT

V gene: TRBV10-3
clone size: -
D gene: -
J gene: TRBJ2-5
CDR3 protein: CAIRTRGLQETQYF
CDR3 DNA: TGTGCCATCAGAACCCGGGGCCTTCAAGAGACCCAGTACTTC

V gene: TRBV20-1
clone size: few
D gene: TRBD2
J gene: TRBJ2-3
CDR3 protein: CSGRTSVLLDTQYF
CDR3 DNA: TGCAGTGGGCGGACTAGCGTTCTTTTGGATACGCAGTATTTT

V gene: TRBV5-1
clone size: few
D gene: TRBD2
J gene: TRBJ2-1
CDR3 protein: CASSLVLAVNEQFF
CDR3 DNA: TGCGCCAGCAGCTTGGTCCTAGCGGTGAATGAGCAGTTCTTC

V gene: TRBV10-3
clone size: -
D gene: TRBD1
J gene: TRBJ2-5
CDR3 protein: CAIRTGQGMETQYF
CDR3 DNA: TGTGCCATCAGGACGGGACAGGGGATGGAGACCCAGTACTTC

V gene: TRBV4-2
clone size: many
D gene: -
J gene: TRBJ2-3
CDR3 protein: CASSPSVGGYTQYF
CDR3 DNA: TGTGCCAGCAGCCCATCTGTAGGAGGGTACACGCAGTATTTT

V gene: TRBV5-4
clone size: few
D gene: -
J gene: TRBJ2-5
CDR3 protein: CASSHRDGQETQYF
CDR3 DNA: TGTGCCAGCAGCCACCGGGACGGACAAGAGACCCAGTACTTC

V gene: TRBV6-1
clone size: -
D gene: -
J gene: TRBJ1-5
CDR3 protein: CASSVGISNQPQHF
CDR3 DNA: TGTGCCAGCAGTGTAGGCATTAGCAATCAGCCCCAGCATTTT

V gene: TRBV20-1
clone size: -
D gene: -
J gene: TRBJ2-5
CDR3 protein: CSARDLQRETQYF
CDR3 DNA: TGCAGTGCTAGAGATCTACAGCGAGAGACCCAGTACTTC

V gene: TRBV27
clone size: many
D gene: TRBD1
J gene: TRBJ2-1
CDR3 protein: CASSHGQGIYNEQFF
CDR3 DNA: TGTGCCAGCAGTCATGGACAGGGGATTTACAATGAGCAGTTCTTC

V gene: TRBV14
clone size: -
D gene: -
J gene: TRBJ2-1
CDR3 protein: CASSQLIILGAYNEQFF
CDR3 DNA: TGTGCCAGCAGCCAATTAATAATCCTTGGAGCCTACAATGAGCAGTTCTTC

V gene: TRBV5-1
clone size: -
D gene: -
J gene: TRBJ2-3
CDR3 protein: CASSWGYTDTQYF
CDR3 DNA: TGCGCCAGCAGTTGGGGATACACAGATACGCAGTATTTT

V gene: TRBV28
clone size: -
D gene: -
J gene: TRBJ2-7
CDR3 protein: CASSSPLAPSYEQYF
CDR3 DNA: TGTGCCAGCAGCTCCCCCCTGGCTCCTAGCTACGAGCAGTACTTC

V gene: TRBV5-1
clone size: -
D gene: -
J gene: TRBJ2-5
CDR3 protein: CASSYPGKETQYF
CDR3 DNA: TGCGCCAGCAGCTACCCGGGAAAAGAGACCCAGTACTTC

V gene: TRBV7-2
clone size: few
D gene: TRBD1
J gene: TRBJ1-2
CDR3 protein: CASSPAATGGGYTF
CDR3 DNA: TGTGCCAGCAGCCCCGCGGCGACAGGGGGTGGCTACACCTTC

V gene: TRBV20-1
clone size: once
D gene: TRBD1
J gene: TRBJ2-1
CDR3 protein: CSARTGTGGQQFF
CDR3 DNA: TGCAGTGCCCGGACAGGGACAGGGGGTCAGCAGTTCTTC

V gene: TRBV5-1
clone size: few
D gene: TRBD2
J gene: TRBJ2-7
CDR3 protein: CASSAGTTQREQYF
CDR3 DNA: TGCGCCAGCAGCGCCGGGACTACTCAGAGGGAGCAGTACTTC

V gene: TRBV29-1
clone size: -
D gene: -
J gene: TRBJ2-7
CDR3 protein: CSVEATPGTYEQYF
CDR3 DNA: TGCAGCGTTGAAGCGACCCCAGGGACCTACGAGCAGTACTTC

V gene: TRBV30
clone size: -
D gene: TRBD2
J gene: TRBJ2-3
CDR3 protein: CAWTLAGVADTQYF
CDR3 DNA: TGTGCCTGGACCCTAGCGGGAGTCGCAGATACGCAGTATTTT

V gene: TRBV28
clone size: -
D gene: -
J gene: TRBJ2-3
CDR3 protein: CASRGGLSTDTQYF
CDR3 DNA: TGTGCCAGCAGAGGGGGACTGAGCACAGATACGCAGTATTTT

V gene: TRBV7-2
clone size: -
D gene: -
J gene: TRBJ2-3
CDR3 protein: CASSLQGGWTDTQYF
CDR3 DNA: TGTGCCAGCAGCTTACAGGGTGGTTGGACAGATACGCAGTATTTT

V gene: TRBV5-1
clone size: few
D gene: -
J gene: TRBJ2-7
CDR3 protein: CASSRRDSNYEQYF
CDR3 DNA: TGCGCCAGCAGCCGGAGGGACAGCAACTACGAGCAGTACTTC

V gene: TRBV20-1
clone size: many
D gene: -
J gene: TRBJ2-3
CDR3 protein: CSALLGIGDTQYF
CDR3 DNA: TGCAGTGCCCTCCTGGGGATTGGAGATACGCAGTATTTT

V gene: TRBV24-1
clone size: many
D gene: -
J gene: TRBJ2-1
CDR3 protein: CATSGSYNEQFF
CDR3 DNA: TGTGCCACTAGCGGATCCTACAATGAGCAGTTCTTC

V gene: TRBV28
clone size: -
D gene: -
J gene: TRBJ1-2
CDR3 protein: CASMVDGYTF
CDR3 DNA: TGTGCCAGCATGGTGGATGGCTACACCTTC

V gene: TRBV6-1
clone size: -
D gene: TRBD2
J gene: TRBJ2-3
CDR3 protein: CASSQGLAGERDTQYF
CDR3 DNA: TGTGCCAGCAGCCAGGGACTAGCGGGAGAAAGAGATACGCAGTATTTT

V gene: TRBV20-1
clone size: -
D gene: -
J gene: TRBJ2-4
CDR3 protein: CSAKRFPPKNIQYF
CDR3 DNA: TGCAGTGCTAAGAGGTTCCCCCCTAAAAACATTCAGTACTTC

V gene: TRBV20-1
clone size: -
D gene: -
J gene: TRBJ1-5
CDR3 protein: CSAEPDSNQPQHF
CDR3 DNA: TGCAGTGCGGAACCAGATAGCAATCAGCCCCAGCATTTT

V gene: TRBV29-1
clone size: few
D gene: -
J gene: TRBJ1-1
CDR3 protein: CSATRGGSTEAFF
CDR3 DNA: TGCAGCGCTACCCGAGGAGGGAGCACTGAAGCTTTCTTT

V gene: TRBV12-3/TRBV12-4
clone size: many
D gene: -
J gene: TRBJ2-7
CDR3 protein: CASSFGAGPYEQYF
CDR3 DNA: TGTGCCAGCAGTTTTGGCGCGGGACCCTACGAGCAGTACTTC

V gene: TRBV7-9
clone size: -
D gene: -
J gene: TRBJ2-1
CDR3 protein: CASRFEGAYNEQFF
CDR3 DNA: TGTGCCAGCAGATTCGAAGGGGCGTACAATGAGCAGTTCTTC

V gene: TRBV5-4
clone size: -
D gene: TRBD2
J gene: TRBJ2-1
CDR3 protein: CASSLAAASGGNEQFF
CDR3 DNA: TGTGCCAGCAGCTTGGCCGCGGCTAGCGGAGGCAATGAGCAGTTCTTC

V gene: TRBV12-3/TRBV12-4
clone size: -
D gene: TRBD2
J gene: TRBJ2-5
CDR3 protein: CASSSEVLAGGQETQYF
CDR3 DNA: TGTGCCAGCAGTTCGGAGGTGCTGGCGGGGGGGCAGGAGACCCAGTACTTC

V gene: TRBV20-1
clone size: -
D gene: TRBD2
J gene: TRBJ2-1
CDR3 protein: CSARDSGLDYNEQFF
CDR3 DNA: TGCAGTGCTAGGGATAGCGGGTTGGACTACAATGAGCAGTTCTTC

V gene: TRBV7-6
clone size: -
D gene: TRBD1
J gene: TRBJ2-7
CDR3 protein: CASSLDPGGYEQYF
CDR3 DNA: TGTGCCAGCAGCTTAGATCCAGGGGGCTACGAGCAGTACTTC

V gene: TRBV4-1
clone size: -
D gene: -
J gene: TRBJ2-3
CDR3 protein: CASSQVLGNTDTQYF
CDR3 DNA: TGCGCCAGCAGCCAAGTACTGGGGAACACAGATACGCAGTATTTT

V gene: TRBV29-1
clone size: -
D gene: -
J gene: TRBJ2-3
CDR3 protein: CSVDSWTDSTDTQYF
CDR3 DNA: TGCAGCGTTGATAGTTGGACGGATAGCACAGATACGCAGTATTTT